This TCR beta chain was documented in a study of human T cells and chemical hapten exposure. Regarding time point: patch test 2, 6 weeks after DPC sensitization. Treatment indicated: therapeutic diphenylcyclopropenone sensitization with weekly scalp DPC. Germline CDR1 and CDR2: LGHNA and YSLEER. The trim removed 0 bases at V and 4 bases at J, leaving 3 bases unmatched. This CDR3 comprises 15 residues. TCRdb fed the RACE reads into MiXCR, producing one record per CDR3 protein. This sample has roughly 84,000 distinct CDR3 sequences; 10% occur once, and the top ten carry less than 5%. This clonotype was counted ten times or more.

This chain uses TRBV4-3 with TRBJ2-5, with 9 bases aligning to TRBD1. This receptor was taken from a woman aged 45-65 years with alopecia areata. Some clones in this sample may be carry-over from other donors' samples. Source: whole blood, taken in connection with sensitization to the hapten diphenylcyclopropenone (DPC). CDR3 protein: CASSQDHRGPETQYF. The CDR3 bases are TGCGCCAGCAGCCAAGACCACAGGGGGCCAGAGACCCAGTACTTC.